This paragraph reports one TCR beta chain. No antigen is known for it. The data are from a study of CD4 T cells in relation to SARS-CoV-2 and coronaviruses. Study-wide results and caveats: Memory recall responses, not primary responses primed in culture, are what the assay detects.

Germline V CDR1 and CDR2: LGHDT, YNNKEL (reference sequence). J was trimmed by 0 bases and V by 4 bases; bases with no gene match: 2. This CDR3 region has 14 residues. The protocol was immunoSEQ multiplex PCR, while the TCRdb copy is restricted to in-frame clones and leaves out a portion. The sample carries about 56,000 clones, about 91% recorded once. Sequencing was done on a sample of naive CD4+ T cells from PBMCs. Subset specified: naive CD4+ T cells isolated by negative enrichment. The chain carries TRBV3-1 (or the pseudogene TRBV3-2) and TRBJ2-7, with 8 positions matching TRBD2. The receptor's source is an adult with COVID-19. In nucleotides, the CDR3 is TGTGCCAGCAGCCTACTAGCGGCCTCCTACGAGCAGTACTTC. It yields the protein CASSLLAASYEQYF.